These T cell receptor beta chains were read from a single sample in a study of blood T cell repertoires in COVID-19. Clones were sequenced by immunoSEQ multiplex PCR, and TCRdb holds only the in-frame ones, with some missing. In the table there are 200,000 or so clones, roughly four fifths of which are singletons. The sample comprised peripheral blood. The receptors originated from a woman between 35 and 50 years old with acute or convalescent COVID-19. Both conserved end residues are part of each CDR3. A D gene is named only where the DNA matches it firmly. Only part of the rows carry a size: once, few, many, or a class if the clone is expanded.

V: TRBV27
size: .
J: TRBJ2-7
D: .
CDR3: CASSSPLRVEQYF
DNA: TGTGCCAGCAGTAGCCCGTTGCGGGTCGAGCAGTACTTC

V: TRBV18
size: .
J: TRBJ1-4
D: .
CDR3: CASSRQQGEKLFF
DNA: TGTGCCAGCTCACGACAACAGGGTGAAAAACTGTTTTTT

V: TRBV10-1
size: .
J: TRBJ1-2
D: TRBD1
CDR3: CASSESDQGALNGYTF
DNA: TGCGCCAGCAGTGAGTCGGATCAGGGGGCGCTGAATGGCTACACCTTC

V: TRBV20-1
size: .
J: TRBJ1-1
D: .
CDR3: CSARRLDEAFF
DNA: TGCAGTGCGAGAAGATTAGATGAAGCTTTCTTT

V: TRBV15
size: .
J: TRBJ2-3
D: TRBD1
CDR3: CAVRTGITDTQYF
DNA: TGTGCCGTTAGGACAGGGATCACAGATACGCAGTATTTT

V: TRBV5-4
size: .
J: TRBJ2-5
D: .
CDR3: CATQQGTQETQYF
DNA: TGTGCCACACAGCAGGGCACCCAAGAGACCCAGTACTTC

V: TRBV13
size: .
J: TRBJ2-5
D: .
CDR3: CASSAQVEETQYF
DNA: TGTGCCAGCAGCGCGCAGGTAGAAGAGACCCAGTACTTC

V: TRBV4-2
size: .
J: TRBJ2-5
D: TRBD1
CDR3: CASSSGQGLETQYF
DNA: TGTGCCAGCAGCAGTGGACAGGGTTTGGAGACCCAGTACTTC

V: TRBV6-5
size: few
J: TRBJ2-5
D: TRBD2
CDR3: CASSYLAGGPQETQYF
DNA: TGTGCCAGCAGTTACCTAGCGGGGGGGCCCCAAGAGACCCAGTACTTC

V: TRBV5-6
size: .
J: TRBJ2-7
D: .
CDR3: CASSFARGHEQYF
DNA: TGTGCCAGCAGCTTCGCCAGGGGCCACGAGCAGTACTTC

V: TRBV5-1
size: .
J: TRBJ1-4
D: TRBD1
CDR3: CASSLGTANEKLFF
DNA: TGCGCCAGCAGCCTCGGGACAGCTAATGAAAAACTGTTTTTT

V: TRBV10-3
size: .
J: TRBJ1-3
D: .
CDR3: CAISEGSSGNTIYF
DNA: TGTGCCATCAGTGAGGGGAGCTCTGGAAACACCATATATTTT

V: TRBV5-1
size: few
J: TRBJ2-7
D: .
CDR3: CASSFLSNEQYF
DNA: TGCGCCAGCAGCTTTCTTAGTAACGAGCAGTACTTC

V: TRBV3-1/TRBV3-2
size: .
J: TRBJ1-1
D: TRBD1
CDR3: CASSLRGSNTEAFF
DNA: TGTGCCAGCAGCCTCAGGGGGTCGAACACTGAAGCTTTCTTT

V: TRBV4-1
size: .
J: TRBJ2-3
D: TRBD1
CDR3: CASSQDPGQGSTQYF
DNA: TGCGCCAGCAGCCAAGATCCGGGACAGGGGAGCACTCAGTATTTT

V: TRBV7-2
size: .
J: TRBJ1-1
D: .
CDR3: CASSLTSGGEAFF
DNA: TGTGCCAGCAGCTTAACTTCGGGAGGAGAAGCTTTCTTT

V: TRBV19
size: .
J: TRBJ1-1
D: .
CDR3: CASSIGGGSYEAFF
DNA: TGTGCCAGTAGTATAGGAGGAGGCTCCTACGAAGCTTTCTTT

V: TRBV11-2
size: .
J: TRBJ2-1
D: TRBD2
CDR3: CASSFGGRDEQFF
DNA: TGTGCCAGCAGCTTCGGGGGGAGGGATGAGCAGTTCTTC

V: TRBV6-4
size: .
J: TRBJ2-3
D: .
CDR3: CASSDSTGGGTDTQYF
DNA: TGTGCCAGCAGTGACTCGACGGGCGGGGGCACAGATACGCAGTATTTT

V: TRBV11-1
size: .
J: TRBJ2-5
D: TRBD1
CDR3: CASSPRLTGGEETQYF
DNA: TGTGCCAGCAGCCCCAGGTTGACAGGGGGAGAAGAGACCCAGTACTTC

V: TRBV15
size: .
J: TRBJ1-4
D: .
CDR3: CATSQQGSREKLFF
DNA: TGTGCCACCAGCCAACAGGGAAGTAGGGAAAAACTGTTTTTT

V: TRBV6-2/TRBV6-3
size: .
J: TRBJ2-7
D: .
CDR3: CASSYRSYEQYF
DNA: TGTGCCAGCAGTTACCGCTCCTACGAGCAGTACTTC

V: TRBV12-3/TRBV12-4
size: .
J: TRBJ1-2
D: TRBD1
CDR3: CASGRDRARGYTF
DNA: TGTGCCAGCGGGCGGGACAGGGCCCGTGGCTACACCTTC

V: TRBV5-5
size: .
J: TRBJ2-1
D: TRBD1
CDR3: CASSGDRDRVSGDEQFF
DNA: TGTGCCAGCAGCGGGGACCGGGACAGGGTGTCGGGGGATGAGCAGTTCTTC

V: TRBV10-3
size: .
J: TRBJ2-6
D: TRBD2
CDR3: CAISESAGGGSGANVLTF
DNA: TGTGCCATCAGTGAGTCAGCCGGGGGGGGCTCTGGGGCCAACGTCCTGACTTTC

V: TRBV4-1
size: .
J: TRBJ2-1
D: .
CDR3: CASSQGGLGVSYNEQFF
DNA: TGCGCCAGCAGCCAAGGGGGGCTAGGGGTATCCTACAATGAGCAGTTCTTC

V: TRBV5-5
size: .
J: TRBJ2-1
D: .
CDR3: CASSLGSNNEQFF
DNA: TGTGCCAGCAGCTTGGGTTCAAACAATGAGCAGTTCTTC

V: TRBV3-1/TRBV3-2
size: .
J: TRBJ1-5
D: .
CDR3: CASSQVRGQPQHF
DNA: TGTGCCAGCAGCCAAGTACGCGGCCAGCCCCAGCATTTT

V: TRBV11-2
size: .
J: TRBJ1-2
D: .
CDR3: CASSSRTGNYGYTF
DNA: TGTGCCAGCAGCTCGCGGACTGGAAACTATGGCTACACCTTC

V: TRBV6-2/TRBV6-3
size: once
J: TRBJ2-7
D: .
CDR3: CASSYSRRVPPYEQYF
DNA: TGTGCCAGCAGTTACTCACGGAGGGTCCCACCCTACGAGCAGTACTTC

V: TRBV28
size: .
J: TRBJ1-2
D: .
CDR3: CASLQAETTGYTF
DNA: TGTGCCAGCCTGCAGGCAGAGACTACGGGCTACACCTTC

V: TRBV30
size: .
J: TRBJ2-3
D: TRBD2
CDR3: CAWATPSGILDTQYF
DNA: TGTGCCTGGGCTACGCCTAGCGGGATCTTGGATACGCAGTATTTT

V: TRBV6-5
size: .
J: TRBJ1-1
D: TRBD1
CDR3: CASSYGTGALGTEAFF
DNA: TGTGCCAGCAGTTACGGGACAGGGGCGTTGGGCACTGAAGCTTTCTTT

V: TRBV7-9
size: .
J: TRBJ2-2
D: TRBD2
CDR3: CASSPGGFNTGELFF
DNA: TGTGCCAGCAGCCCCGGGGGGTTCAACACCGGGGAGCTGTTTTTT

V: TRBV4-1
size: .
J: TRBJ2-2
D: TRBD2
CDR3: CASSPTPAPGGAGELFF
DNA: TGCGCCAGCAGCCCAACCCCGGCCCCGGGAGGCGCCGGGGAGCTGTTTTTT

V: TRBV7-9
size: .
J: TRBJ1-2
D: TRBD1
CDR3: CASSPRQGSDGYTF
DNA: TGTGCCAGCAGCCCCAGACAGGGCAGTGATGGCTACACCTTC

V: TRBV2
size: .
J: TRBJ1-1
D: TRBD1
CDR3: CASQNGQGAYTLNTEAFF
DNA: TGTGCCAGCCAGAACGGACAGGGGGCATATACCTTGAACACTGAAGCTTTCTTT

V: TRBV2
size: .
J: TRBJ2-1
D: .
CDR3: CASRERTGGGYNEQFF
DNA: TGTGCCAGCAGGGAACGGACAGGTGGGGGGTACAATGAGCAGTTCTTC

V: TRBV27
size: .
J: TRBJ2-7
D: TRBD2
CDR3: CASGRAYEQYF
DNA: TGTGCCAGCGGGAGGGCCTACGAGCAGTACTTC

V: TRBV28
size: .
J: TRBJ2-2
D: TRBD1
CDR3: CASRTTGDGTGELFF
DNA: TGTGCCAGCAGGACGACAGGGGACGGTACCGGGGAGCTGTTTTTT

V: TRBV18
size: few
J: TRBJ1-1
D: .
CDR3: CASSPPISLATTTMNTEAFF
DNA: TGTGCCAGCTCACCACCTATCTCGCTGGCTACGACGACAATGAACACTGAAGCTTTCTTT

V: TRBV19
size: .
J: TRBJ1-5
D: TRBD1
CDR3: CASSIDGTGGQPQHF
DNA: TGTGCCAGTAGTATTGATGGGACAGGTGGTCAGCCCCAGCATTTT

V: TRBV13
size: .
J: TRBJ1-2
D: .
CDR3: CASSLALVAGTHGYTF
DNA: TGTGCCAGCAGCTTAGCCCTCGTGGCAGGGACACATGGCTACACCTTC

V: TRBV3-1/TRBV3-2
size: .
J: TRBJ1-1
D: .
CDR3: CASSQDLLNTEAFF
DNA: TGTGCCAGCAGCCAAGACCTTTTGAACACTGAAGCTTTCTTT

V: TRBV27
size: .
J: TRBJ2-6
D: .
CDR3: CASSLSPSNVLTF
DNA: TGTGCCAGCAGTTTATCTCCCTCCAACGTCCTGACTTTC

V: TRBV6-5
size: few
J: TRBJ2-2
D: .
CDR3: CASSSTGPGPGELFF
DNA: TGTGCCAGCAGTTCCACAGGGCCAGGACCCGGGGAGCTGTTTTTT

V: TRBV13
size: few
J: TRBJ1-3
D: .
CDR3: CASSLRNRAGNTIYF
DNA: TGTGCCAGCAGCTTAAGGAACAGGGCTGGAAACACCATATATTTT

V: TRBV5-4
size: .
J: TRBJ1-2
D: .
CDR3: CASSLVVGASPYGYTF
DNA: TGTGCCAGCAGCTTGGTTGTGGGGGCGTCCCCTTATGGCTACACCTTC

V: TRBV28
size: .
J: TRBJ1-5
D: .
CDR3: CASSLFINNQPQHF
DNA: TGTGCCAGCAGTTTATTCATCAACAATCAGCCCCAGCATTTT

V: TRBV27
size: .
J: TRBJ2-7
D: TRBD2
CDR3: CASSPRTSGSIHEQYF
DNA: TGTGCCAGCAGTCCCCGGACTAGCGGGAGTATCCACGAGCAGTACTTC

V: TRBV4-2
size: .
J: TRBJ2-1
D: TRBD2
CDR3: CASSLPGGGHNEQFF
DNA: TGTGCCAGCAGCCTCCCGGGCGGGGGGCACAATGAGCAGTTCTTC

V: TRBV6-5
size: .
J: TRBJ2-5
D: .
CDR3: CASSYDWTPETQYF
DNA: TGTGCCAGCAGTTATGATTGGACACCGGAGACCCAGTACTTC

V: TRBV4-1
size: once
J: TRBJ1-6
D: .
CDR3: CASSQEPHIRQYSPLHF
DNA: TGCGCCAGCAGCCAAGAACCGCACATTCGACAGTATTCACCCCTCCACTTT

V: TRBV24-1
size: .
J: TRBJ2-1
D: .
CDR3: CATRGSSYNEQFF
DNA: TGTGCCACCCGGGGGAGCTCCTACAATGAGCAGTTCTTC

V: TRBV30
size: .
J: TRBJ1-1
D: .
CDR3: CAWRGSGPREAFF
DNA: TGTGCCTGGAGGGGTTCAGGGCCGAGGGAAGCTTTCTTT

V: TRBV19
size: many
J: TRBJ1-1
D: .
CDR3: CASKPGIGTEAFF
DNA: TGTGCCAGTAAACCGGGGATCGGGACTGAAGCTTTCTTT

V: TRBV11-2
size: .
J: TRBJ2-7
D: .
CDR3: CASSLVWQGNYEQYF
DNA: TGTGCCAGCAGCTTAGTGTGGCAGGGTAACTACGAGCAGTACTTC